Here is one TCR beta chain with its context. The CDR3 contains 15 residues. V lost 3 bases, J lost 2 bases, and 14 bases lay in between. Germline V lookup: CDR1 WSHSY, CDR2 SAAADI. The data stem from a study of long-term antiretroviral therapy in people with HIV. Every one of the donors gave at least one pre-ART PBMC sample and at least two post-ART PBMC samples. Specimens retained about 0.95-11 million cryopreserved PBMC preceding DNA extraction. Researchers ran immunoSEQ v3.0 at survey level. Per-sample TRB depth target: roughly 40,000-50,000 T-cell genomes. The protocol was immunoSEQ multiplex PCR, while the TCRdb copy is restricted to in-frame clones and leaves out a portion. The sample has some 33,000 clones, over 75% seen once.

This receptor was identified in a man aged 18 to 35 with HIV. V and J are TRBV10-2 and TRBJ2-7, with D maybe TRBD2 (5 bases). This specimen was unsorted PBMCs, taken 0.6 years after starting antiretroviral therapy. The chain's CDR3 is CASSEGSARTYEQYF. CDR3 in DNA: TGCGCCAGCAGTGAAGGTAGCGCCCGAACCTACGAGCAGTACTTC.